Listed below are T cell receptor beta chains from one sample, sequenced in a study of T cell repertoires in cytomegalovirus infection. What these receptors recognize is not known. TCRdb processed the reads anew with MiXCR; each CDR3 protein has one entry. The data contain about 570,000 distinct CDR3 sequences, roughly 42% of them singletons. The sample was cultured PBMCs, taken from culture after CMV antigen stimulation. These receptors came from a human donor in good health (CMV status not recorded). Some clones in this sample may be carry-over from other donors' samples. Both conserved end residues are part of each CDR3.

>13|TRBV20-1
CSALTRAYRELFF
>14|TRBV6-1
CASTRRSSYNEQFF
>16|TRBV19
CASSIRDSSYNSPLHF
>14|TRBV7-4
CASSLVGDYTEAFF
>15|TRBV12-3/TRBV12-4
CASSFRQSASYEQYF
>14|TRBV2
CASMAGQEWRGYTF
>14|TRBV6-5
CASKASGGWDGYTF
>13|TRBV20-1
CSASRGGPETQYF
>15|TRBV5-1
CASSWGQGGNTEAFF
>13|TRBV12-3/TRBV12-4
CASSLRQVETQYF
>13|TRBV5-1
CASSRGRRYGYTF
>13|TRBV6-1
CASSESGLDGYTF
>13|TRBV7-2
CASSFKGWTEAFF
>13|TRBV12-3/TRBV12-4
CASSFPETDTQYF
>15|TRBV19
CASGNAATTNEKLFF
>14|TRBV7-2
CASSPWEGVDEQFF
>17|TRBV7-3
CASSWYRGFYMNTEAFF
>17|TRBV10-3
CAISDSGSGYGWNEQFF
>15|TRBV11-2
CASSLYRGGNEKLFF
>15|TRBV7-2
CASSLEEDPYYGYTF
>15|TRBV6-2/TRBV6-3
CASSQTSLTYNEQFF
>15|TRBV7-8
CASTSLGTSGHEQYF
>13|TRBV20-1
CSATHSAGQPQHF
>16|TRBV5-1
CASSLVEKGPTYEQYF
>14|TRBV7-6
CASSRGHLNTEAFF
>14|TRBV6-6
CASSLGTANSPLHF
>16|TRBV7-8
CASSAHRGYSNQPQHF
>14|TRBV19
CASNYGGVNQPQHF
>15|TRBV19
CASSMWESGANVLTF
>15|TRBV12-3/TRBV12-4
CASSLWDRDNQPQHF
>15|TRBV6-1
CASSGPGQGNSPLHF
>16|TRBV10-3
CAISEFGTEVNQPQHF
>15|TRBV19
CASTPYRGGTDTQYF
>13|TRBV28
CASQVAGGYEQFF
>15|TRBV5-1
CASSPGTSNTDTQYF
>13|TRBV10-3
CAISENGDIEQYF
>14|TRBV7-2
CASSLVLAGGTQYF
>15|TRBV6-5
CASSYDSPSGNTIYF
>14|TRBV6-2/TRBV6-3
CASLRLAGSGELFF
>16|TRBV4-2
CASSQEVGLAGDTQYF
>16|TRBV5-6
CASSLVVSSNTGELFF
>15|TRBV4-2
CASSQDNSGANVLTF
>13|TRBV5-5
CASSFWGTGELFF
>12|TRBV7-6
CASILGNTEAFF
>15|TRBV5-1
CASSLSVRLANEQFF
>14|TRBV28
CASSTGGGDYEQYF
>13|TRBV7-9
CASRFTSAETQYF
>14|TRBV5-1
CASSERTAVDTQYF
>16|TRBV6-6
CASSYSVGTGSEKLFF
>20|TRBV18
CASSPPLISSGILAKNIQYF
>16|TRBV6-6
CASSWGTEVYNSPLHF
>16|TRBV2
CASSERGGGPLGGQYF
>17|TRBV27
CASSLSGENFQNYGYTF
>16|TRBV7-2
CASSLAGEPVLNIQYF
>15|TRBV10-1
CASSDLAGVYGTQYF